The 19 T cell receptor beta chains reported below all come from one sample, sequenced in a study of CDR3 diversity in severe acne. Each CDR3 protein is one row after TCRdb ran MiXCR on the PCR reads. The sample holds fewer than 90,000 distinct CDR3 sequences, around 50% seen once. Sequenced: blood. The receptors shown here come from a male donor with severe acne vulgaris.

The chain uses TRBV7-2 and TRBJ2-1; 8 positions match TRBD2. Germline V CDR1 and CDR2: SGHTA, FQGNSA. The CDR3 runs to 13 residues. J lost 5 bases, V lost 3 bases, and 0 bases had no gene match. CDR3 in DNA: TGTGCCAGCAGCTTGACTAGCGACAATGAGCAGTTCTTC. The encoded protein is CASSLTSDNEQFF.

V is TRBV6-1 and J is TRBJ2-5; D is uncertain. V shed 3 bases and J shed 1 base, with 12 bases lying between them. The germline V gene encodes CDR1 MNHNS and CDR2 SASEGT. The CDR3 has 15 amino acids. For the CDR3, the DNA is TGTGCCAGCAGTGACTATTCGGTTCGCCAAGAGACCCAGTACTTC. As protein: CASSDYSVRQETQYF.

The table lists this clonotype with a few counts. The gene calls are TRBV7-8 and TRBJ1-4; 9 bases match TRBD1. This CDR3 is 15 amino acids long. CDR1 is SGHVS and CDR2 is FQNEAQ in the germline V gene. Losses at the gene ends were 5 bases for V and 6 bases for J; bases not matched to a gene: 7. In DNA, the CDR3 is TGTGCCAGCAGCCTGGACAGGGGTGGGGATGAAAAACTGTTTTTT. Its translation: CASSLDRGGDEKLFF.

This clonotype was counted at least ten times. The CDR3 sequence is CAWSGKNTEAFF. The CDR3 DNA reads as TGTGCCTGGTCAGGGAAGAACACTGAAGCTTTCTTT. V gene TRBV30 combines with J gene TRBJ1-1; a weak D match, TRBD1 (5 bases). Germline-derived CDR1 and CDR2 are GTSNPN and SVGIG (reference sequence). CDR3 length: 12 residues. The V end lost 5 bases, the J end lost 1 base, and 8 bases lay between the germline ends.

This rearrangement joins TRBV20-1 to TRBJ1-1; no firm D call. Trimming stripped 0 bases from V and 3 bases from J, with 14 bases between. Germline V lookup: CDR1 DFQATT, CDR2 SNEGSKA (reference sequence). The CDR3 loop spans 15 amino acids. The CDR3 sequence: CSARDIGFLDTEAFF. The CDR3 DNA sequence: TGCAGTGCTAGAGATATCGGGTTTTTAGACACTGAAGCTTTCTTT.

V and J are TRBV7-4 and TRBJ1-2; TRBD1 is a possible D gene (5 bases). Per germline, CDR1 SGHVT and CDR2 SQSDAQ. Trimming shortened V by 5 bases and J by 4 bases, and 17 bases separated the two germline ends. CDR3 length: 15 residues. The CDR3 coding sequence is TGTGCCAGCAGCAAAGTAGGGGAGTTGAGCTATGGCTACACCTTC. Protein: CASSKVGELSYGYTF.

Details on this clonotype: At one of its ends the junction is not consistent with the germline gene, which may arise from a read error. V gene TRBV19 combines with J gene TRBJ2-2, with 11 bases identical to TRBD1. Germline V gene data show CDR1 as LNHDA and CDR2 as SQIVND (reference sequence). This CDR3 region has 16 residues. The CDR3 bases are TGTGCCAGTAGTACTTCCGGGACAGGGGGAACCGGGGGGCTGTTTTTT. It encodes CASSTSGTGGTGGLFF.

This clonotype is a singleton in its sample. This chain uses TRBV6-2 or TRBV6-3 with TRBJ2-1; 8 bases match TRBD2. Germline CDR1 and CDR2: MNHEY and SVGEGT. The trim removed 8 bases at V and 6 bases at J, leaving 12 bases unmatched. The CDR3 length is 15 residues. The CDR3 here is CASLHPGGRVNEQFF. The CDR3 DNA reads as TGTGCCAGCTTACACCCGGGGGGGAGGGTCAATGAGCAGTTCTTC.

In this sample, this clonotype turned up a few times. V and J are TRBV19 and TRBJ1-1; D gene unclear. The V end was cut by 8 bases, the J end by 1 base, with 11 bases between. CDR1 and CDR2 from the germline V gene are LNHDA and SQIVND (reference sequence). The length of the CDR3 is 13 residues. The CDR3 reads CASFSGPNTEAFF. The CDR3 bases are TGTGCCAGTTTCTCGGGCCCGAACACTGAAGCTTTCTTT.

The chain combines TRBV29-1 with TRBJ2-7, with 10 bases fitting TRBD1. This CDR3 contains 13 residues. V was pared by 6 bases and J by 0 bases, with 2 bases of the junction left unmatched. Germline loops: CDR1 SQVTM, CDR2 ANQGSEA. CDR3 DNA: TGCAGCGTGGGACAGGGGCGCTCCTACGAGCAGTACTTC. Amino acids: CSVGQGRSYEQYF.

The CDR3 DNA reads as TGTGCCCCCTTAGATGGGGACAGGGGAGCTTTCTTT. This codes for CAPLDGDRGAFF. The V and J genes are TRBV24-1 and TRBJ1-1; TRBD1 matches at 10 bases. V shed 12 bases and J 10 bases; nucleotides not matched to a gene: 10. The CDR3 covers 12 residues. The germline V gene encodes CDR1 KGHDR and CDR2 SFDVKD.

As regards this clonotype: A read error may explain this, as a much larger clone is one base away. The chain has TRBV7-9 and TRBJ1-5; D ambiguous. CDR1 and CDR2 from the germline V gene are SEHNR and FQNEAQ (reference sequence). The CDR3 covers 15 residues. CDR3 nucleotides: TGTGCCAGAAGCTTAGGTACAGTTGGCAATCAGCCCCAGCATTTT. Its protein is CARSLGTVGNQPQHF.

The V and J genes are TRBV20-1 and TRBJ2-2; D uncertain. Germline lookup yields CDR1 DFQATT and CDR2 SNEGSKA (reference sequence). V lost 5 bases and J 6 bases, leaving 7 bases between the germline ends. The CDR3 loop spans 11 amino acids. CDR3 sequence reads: CSAPQPGELFF. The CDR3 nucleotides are TGCAGTGCTCCGCAGCCCGGGGAGCTGTTTTTT.

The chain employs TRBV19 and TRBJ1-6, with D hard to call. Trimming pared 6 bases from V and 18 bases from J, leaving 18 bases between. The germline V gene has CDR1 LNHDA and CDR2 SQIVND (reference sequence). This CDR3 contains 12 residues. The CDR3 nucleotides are TGTGCCAGTAGCGCTGATGGACCGGTGACCCACTTT. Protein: CASSADGPVTHF.

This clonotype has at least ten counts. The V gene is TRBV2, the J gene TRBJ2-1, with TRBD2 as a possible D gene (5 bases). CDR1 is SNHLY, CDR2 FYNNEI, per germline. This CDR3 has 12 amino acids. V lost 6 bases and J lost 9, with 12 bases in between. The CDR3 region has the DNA TGTGCCAGCAGCATTAGCGTGAGTGAGCAGTTCTTC. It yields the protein CASSISVSEQFF. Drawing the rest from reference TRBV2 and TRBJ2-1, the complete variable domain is EPEVTQTPSHQVTQMGQEVILRCVPISNHLYFYWYRQILGQKVEFLVSFYNNEISEKSEIFDDQFSVERPDGSNFTLKIRSTKLEDSAMYFCASSISVSEQFFGPGTRLTVL.

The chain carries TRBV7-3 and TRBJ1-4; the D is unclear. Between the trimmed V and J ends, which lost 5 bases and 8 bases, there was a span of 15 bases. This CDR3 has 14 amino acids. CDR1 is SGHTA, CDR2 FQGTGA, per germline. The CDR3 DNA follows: TGTGCCAGCAGCCAAAGGGCGATCGCGGAAAAACTGTTTTTT. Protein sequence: CASSQRAIAEKLFF.

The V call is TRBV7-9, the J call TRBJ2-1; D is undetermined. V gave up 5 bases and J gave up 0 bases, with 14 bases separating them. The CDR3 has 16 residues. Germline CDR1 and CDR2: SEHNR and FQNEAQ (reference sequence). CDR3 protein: CASSQVPGSSYNEQFF. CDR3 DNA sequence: TGTGCCAGCAGCCAAGTACCCGGAAGCTCCTACAATGAGCAGTTCTTC.

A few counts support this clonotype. In nucleotides, the CDR3 is TGTGCCATCAGTGAGCGGCCGGACAGTCTTTTCCACGAGCAGTACTTC. Amino acids: CAISERPDSLFHEQYF. The gene calls are TRBV10-3 and TRBJ2-7; possibly TRBD1 for D (6 bases). The CDR3 is 16 residues long. CDR1 is ENHRY and CDR2 is SYGVKD in the germline V gene. V was pared by 2 bases and J by 5 bases, with 19 bases between.

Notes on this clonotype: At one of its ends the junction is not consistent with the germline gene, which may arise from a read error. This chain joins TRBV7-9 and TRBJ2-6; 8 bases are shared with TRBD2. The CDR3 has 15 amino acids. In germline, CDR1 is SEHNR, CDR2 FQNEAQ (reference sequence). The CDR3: CASSPGGSGANVPTF. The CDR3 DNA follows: TGTGCCAGCAGCCCGGGGGGGTCTGGGGCCAACGTCCCGACTTTC.